A single sample is the source of the 15 T cell receptor beta chains below, sequenced in a study of blood T cell repertoires in COVID-19. Sequencing was performed with immunoSEQ multiplex PCR; in TCRdb, only in-frame clones are kept and a portion is missing. Of 490,000 or so clones listed, 88% are singletons. Sequenced material: PBMCs or T cells enriched from blood (not recorded which). All receptors come from a woman in her thirties or forties who had recovered from COVID-19.

On this clone: Other nucleotide sequences in the sample specify the same CDR3. The rearrangement links TRBV5-1 to TRBJ1-2, with 10 positions matching TRBD1. With V trimmed by 4 bases and J by 4 bases, 7 bases remained unmatched. Germline V gene sequence: CDR1 SGHRS, CDR2 YFSETQ. CDR3 length equals 15 residues. CDR3 nucleotide sequence: TGCGCCAGCAGCCCAAGGACAGGGGGAGGCTATGGCTACACCTTC. Amino acid sequence: CASSPRTGGGYGYTF.

The J gene is TRBJ2-5, the V gene TRBV5-6; 7 bases fit TRBD2. CDR1 SGHDT and CDR2 YYEEEE come from the germline V gene. Unmatched junction bases numbered 3, after V lost 3 bases and J lost 4 bases. This CDR3 spans 13 amino acids. The CDR3 loop is CASSYGGSETQYF. The CDR3 coding sequence is TGTGCCAGCAGCTACGGGGGGTCAGAGACCCAGTACTTC.

V and J are TRBV7-2 and TRBJ2-5, with D tentatively TRBD2 (6 bases). This CDR3 has 15 residues. Germline CDR1 SGHTA, CDR2 FQGNSA. With 0 bases removed from V and 2 bases from J, the gap between germline ends came to 10 bases. The CDR3 region is CASSLAGGFQETQYF. CDR3 in DNA: TGTGCCAGCAGCTTAGCGGGAGGTTTTCAAGAGACCCAGTACTTC.

The V and J genes are TRBV7-8 and TRBJ2-1; D ambiguous. Germline V lookup: CDR1 SGHVS, CDR2 FQNEAQ. Trimming pared 5 bases from V and 10 bases from J, leaving 12 bases between. The length of the CDR3 is 12 residues. This CDR3 reads CASSPHVTEQFF. Written as DNA, the CDR3 is TGTGCCAGCAGCCCCCACGTCACAGAGCAGTTCTTC. Drawing the rest from reference TRBV7-8 and TRBJ2-1, the complete variable domain is GAGVSQSPRYKVAKRGQDVALRCDPISGHVSLFWYQQALGQGPEFLTYFQNEAQLDKSGLPSDRFFAERPEGSVSTLKIQRTQQEDSAVYLCASSPHVTEQFFGPGTRLTVL.

The chain carries TRBV5-1 and TRBJ1-2, with 8 bases fitting TRBD1. Germline values: CDR1 SGHRS, CDR2 YFSETQ. Germline trimming cut 5 bases from V and 8 bases from J; bases unmatched to any gene: 8. The length of the CDR3 is 13 residues. The CDR3 sequence: CASSPDRAKGYTF. The CDR3, as DNA: TGCGCCAGCAGTCCGGACAGGGCAAAAGGCTACACCTTC. Full variable domain (rest looked up from reference TRBV5-1 and TRBJ1-2): KAGVTQTPRYLIKTRGQQVTLSCSPISGHRSVSWYQQTPGQGLQFLFEYFSETQRNKGNFPGRFSGRQFSNSRSEMNVSTLELGDSALYLCASSPDRAKGYTFGSGTRLTVV.

The rearrangement uses TRBV1 and TRBJ2-3; the D call in the table, TRBD2, was not verified against the DNA. TRBV1 is tagged as a pseudogene. This CDR3 region has 18 residues. This CDR3 is CTSSQDRPAGASTDTQYF. The CDR3 DNA reads TGCACCAGCAGCCAAGATCGCCCTGCGGGAGCTAGCACAGATACGCAGTATTTT.

V gene TRBV10-3 combines with J gene TRBJ1-1; D may be TRBD1 (6 bases). The germline CDR1 and CDR2 sequences are ENHRY and SYGVKD. This CDR3 region has 17 residues. Trimming left V 5 bases short and J 0 bases short, with 19 bases between. The CDR3 nucleotides read TGTGCCATCAGTCATAGGACAGATATTTCCATGAACACTGAAGCTTTCTTT. Its translation is CAISHRTDISMNTEAFF.

The rearrangement joins TRBV11-2 to TRBJ2-1, with TRBD2 matching over 10 bases. V lost 0 bases to trimming and J lost 7 bases; unmatched junction nucleotides: 9. CDR1 SGHAT and CDR2 FQNNGV come from the germline V gene. This CDR3 spans 17 amino acids. The CDR3 DNA reads as TGTGCCAGCAGCTTAGATCCGACTAGCGGGTATTCTAATGAGCAGTTCTTC. It codes for CASSLDPTSGYSNEQFF.

This clone was counted a few times. This chain links TRBV11-2 with TRBJ2-1, with D possibly being TRBD2 (5 bases). The CDR3 totals 18 residues. Germline V gene sequence: CDR1 SGHAT, CDR2 FQNNGV. V lost 5 bases to trimming and J lost 8 bases, with 28 bases between them. The CDR3 region is CASSPYPYDPTGGDEQFF. The CDR3 region has the DNA TGTGCCAGCAGCCCGTACCCCTACGACCCGACTGGAGGAGATGAGCAGTTCTTC.

The sample holds one count of this clone. The J gene is TRBJ1-6, the V gene TRBV7-6, with 7 bases aligning to TRBD1. V was clipped by 1 base and J by 7 bases; unmatched bases: 7. From germline, CDR1 is SGHVS and CDR2 FNYEAQ. The CDR3 runs to 16 residues. DNA of the CDR3: TGTGCCAGCAGCTTAGGGGTGGGACAGAGCAATTCACCCCTCCACTTT. Encoded protein: CASSLGVGQSNSPLHF.

The rearrangement joins TRBV4-1 to TRBJ1-5; TRBD1 is a possible D gene (6 bases). The V end was cut by 0 bases, the J end by 4 bases, with 16 bases between. The CDR3 extends over 17 amino acids. In germline, CDR1 is MGHRA, CDR2 YSYEKL. The CDR3 spells CASSQEGAGLGNQPQHF. CDR3 DNA sequence: TGCGCCAGCAGCCAAGAGGGGGCTGGGTTGGGGAATCAGCCCCAGCATTTT.

The chain carries TRBV29-1 and TRBJ1-5, with TRBD1 matching 7 bases. Germline V gene lookup returns CDR1 SQVTM and CDR2 ANQGSEA. The J segment lost 4 bases and the V segment lost 6 bases, leaving 6 bases of the junction unmatched. The CDR3 extends over 13 amino acids. Here the CDR3 DNA reads TGCAGCGTATTAGGACAGGCTAATCAGCCCCAGCATTTT. Translation: CSVLGQANQPQHF.

The chain uses TRBV27 and TRBJ2-1; TRBD1 matches 12 bases. This CDR3 has 18 residues. V shed 7 bases, J shed 7 bases, and the junction held 17 bases outside the gene matches. Germline lookup yields CDR1 MNHEY and CDR2 SMNVEV (reference sequence). In DNA, the CDR3 is TGTGCCAGCAAAGTATTCGGGTCCACGGGACAGGGGGCGAATGAGCAGTTCTTC. This sequence encodes CASKVFGSTGQGANEQFF.

The gene calls are TRBV19 and TRBJ1-1, with D perhaps matching TRBD1 (6 bases). Germline V lookup: CDR1 LNHDA, CDR2 SQIVND (reference sequence). The V and J ends lost 5 bases and 5 bases respectively, with 15 bases between them. The CDR3 consists of 14 residues. CDR3: CASSGLGGQTEAFF. CDR3 in DNA: TGTGCCAGTAGTGGCCTCGGAGGACAGACTGAAGCTTTCTTT.

The CDR3, as DNA: TGTGCCAGCAGTTTTCAGAGAGGACAGGGAGCAGATACGCAGTATTTT. Translated: CASSFQRGQGADTQYF. The V gene is TRBV27, the J gene TRBJ2-3, with 8 bases identical to TRBD1. The CDR3 is 16 residues long. V lost 3 bases and J lost 4; bases outside the gene matches: 9. Germline V gene data show CDR1 as MNHEY and CDR2 as SMNVEV (reference sequence).